This T cell receptor (beta chain) was profiled in a study of shared clonotypes between healthy human individuals. The V and J ends lost 8 bases and 1 base respectively, with 9 bases between them. The CDR3 has 13 amino acids. CDR1 is MNHEY, CDR2 SMNVEV, per germline (reference sequence). Data came from immunoSEQ multiplex PCR; TCRdb stores just in-frame clones and leaves some out. The sample yields approximately 1,500,000 clones, approximately 98% seen once. The genes are TRBV27 and TRBJ1-3; D ambiguous. The TCR sequence derives from a man in his thirties or forties in good health. The sample comprised naive CD4+ T cells sorted from blood. The subset is: CD45RA+ positively selected. The CDR3: CASGVRSGNTIYF. For the CDR3, the DNA is TGTGCCAGCGGGGTTCGTTCTGGAAACACCATATATTTT.